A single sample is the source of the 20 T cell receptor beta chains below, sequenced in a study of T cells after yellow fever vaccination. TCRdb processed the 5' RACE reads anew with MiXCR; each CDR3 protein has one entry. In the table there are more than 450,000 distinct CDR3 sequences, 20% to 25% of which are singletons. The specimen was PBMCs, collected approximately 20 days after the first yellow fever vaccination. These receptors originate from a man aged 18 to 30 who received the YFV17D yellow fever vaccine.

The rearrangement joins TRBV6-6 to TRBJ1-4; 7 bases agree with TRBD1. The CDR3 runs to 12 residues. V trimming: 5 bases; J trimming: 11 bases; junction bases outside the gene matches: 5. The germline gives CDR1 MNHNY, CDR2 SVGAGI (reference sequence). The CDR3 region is CASSTSGGKLFF. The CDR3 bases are TGTGCCAGCAGTACATCAGGGGGGAAACTGTTTTTT.

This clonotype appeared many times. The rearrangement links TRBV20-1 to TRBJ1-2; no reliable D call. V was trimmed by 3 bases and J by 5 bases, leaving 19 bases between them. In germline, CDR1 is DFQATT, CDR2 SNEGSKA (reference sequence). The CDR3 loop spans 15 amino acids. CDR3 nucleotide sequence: TGCAGTGCTAGCCCCCCCGCCCGGGCCGGGTATGGCTACACCTTC. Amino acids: CSASPPARAGYGYTF.

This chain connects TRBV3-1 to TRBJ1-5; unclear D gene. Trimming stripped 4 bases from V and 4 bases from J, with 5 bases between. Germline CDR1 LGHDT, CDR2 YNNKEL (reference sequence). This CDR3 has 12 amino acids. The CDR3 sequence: CASSRENQPQHF. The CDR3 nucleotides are TGTGCCAGCAGCCGGGAAAATCAGCCCCAGCATTTT.

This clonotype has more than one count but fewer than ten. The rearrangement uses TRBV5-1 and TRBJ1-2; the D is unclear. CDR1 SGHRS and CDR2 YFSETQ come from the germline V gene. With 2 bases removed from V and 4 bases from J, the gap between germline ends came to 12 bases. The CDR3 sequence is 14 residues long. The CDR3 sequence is CASSLMTVSYGYTF. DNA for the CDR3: TGCGCCAGCAGCTTAATGACTGTATCCTATGGCTACACCTTC.

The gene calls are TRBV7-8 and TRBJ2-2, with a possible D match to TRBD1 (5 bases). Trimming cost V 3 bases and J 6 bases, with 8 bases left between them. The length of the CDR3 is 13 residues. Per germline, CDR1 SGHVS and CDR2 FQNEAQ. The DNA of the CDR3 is TGTGCCAGCAGCTTTGGACACCCCGGGGAGCTGTTTTTT. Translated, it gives CASSFGHPGELFF.

The CDR3 sequence is CASSPTTGGAGEEKLFF. DNA for the CDR3: TGCGCCAGCAGCCCTACGACAGGGGGCGCGGGAGAAGAAAAACTGTTTTTT. The chain employs TRBV5-1 and TRBJ1-4; TRBD1 matches at 10 bases. The CDR3 covers 17 residues. Unmatched junction bases numbered 14, after V lost 4 bases and J lost 8 bases. The germline V gene has CDR1 SGHRS and CDR2 YFSETQ. Together with reference TRBV5-1 and TRBJ1-4, the CDR3 gives the full variable domain: KAGVTQTPRYLIKTRGQQVTLSCSPISGHRSVSWYQQTPGQGLQFLFEYFSETQRNKGNFPGRFSGRQFSNSRSEMNVSTLELGDSALYLCASSPTTGGAGEEKLFFGSGTQLSVL.

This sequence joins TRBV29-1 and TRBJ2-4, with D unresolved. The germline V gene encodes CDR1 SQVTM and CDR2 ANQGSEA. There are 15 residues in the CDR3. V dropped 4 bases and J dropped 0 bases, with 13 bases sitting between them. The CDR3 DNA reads TGCAGCGTTGTGGTCGATCTCCTAGCCAAAAACATTCAGTACTTC. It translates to CSVVVDLLAKNIQYF. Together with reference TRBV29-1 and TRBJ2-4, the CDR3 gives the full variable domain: SAVISQKPSRDICQRGTSLTIQCQVDSQVTMMFWYRQQPGQSLTLIATANQGSEATYESGFVIDKFPISRPNLTFSTLTVSNMSPEDSSIYLCSVVVDLLAKNIQYFGAGTRLSVL.

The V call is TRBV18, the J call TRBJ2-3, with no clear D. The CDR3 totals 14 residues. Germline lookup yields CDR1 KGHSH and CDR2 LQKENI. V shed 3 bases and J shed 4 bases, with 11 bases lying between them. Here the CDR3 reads CASSPQSAPDTQYF. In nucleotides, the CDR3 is TGTGCCAGCTCACCCCAGTCAGCGCCAGATACGCAGTATTTT. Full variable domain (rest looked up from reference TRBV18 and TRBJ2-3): NAGVMQNPRHLVRRRGQEARLRCSPMKGHSHVYWYRQLPEEGLKFMVYLQKENIIDESGMPKERFSAEFPKEGPSILRIQQVVRGDSAAYFCASSPQSAPDTQYFGPGTRLTVL.

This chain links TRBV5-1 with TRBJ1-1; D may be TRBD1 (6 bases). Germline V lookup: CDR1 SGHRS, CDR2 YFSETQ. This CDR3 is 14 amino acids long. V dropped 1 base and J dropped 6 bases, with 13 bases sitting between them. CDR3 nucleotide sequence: TGCGCCAGCAGCTTGTACAGGGAGGCAGCTGAAGCTTTCTTT. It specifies CASSLYREAAEAFF.

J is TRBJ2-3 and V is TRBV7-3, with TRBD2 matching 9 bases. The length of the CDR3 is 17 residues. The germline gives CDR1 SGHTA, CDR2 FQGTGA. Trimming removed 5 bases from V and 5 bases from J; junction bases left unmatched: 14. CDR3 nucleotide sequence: TGTGCCAGCAGCGCCTGGGGACGGGCTAGCGGGAAAGATACGCAGTATTTT. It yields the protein CASSAWGRASGKDTQYF.

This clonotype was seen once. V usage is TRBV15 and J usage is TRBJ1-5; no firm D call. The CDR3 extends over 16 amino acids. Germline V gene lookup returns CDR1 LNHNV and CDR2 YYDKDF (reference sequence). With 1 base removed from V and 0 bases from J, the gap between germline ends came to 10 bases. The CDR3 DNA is TGTGCCACCAGCAGAGTCGGCACGTATAGCAATCAGCCCCAGCATTTT. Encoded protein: CATSRVGTYSNQPQHF.

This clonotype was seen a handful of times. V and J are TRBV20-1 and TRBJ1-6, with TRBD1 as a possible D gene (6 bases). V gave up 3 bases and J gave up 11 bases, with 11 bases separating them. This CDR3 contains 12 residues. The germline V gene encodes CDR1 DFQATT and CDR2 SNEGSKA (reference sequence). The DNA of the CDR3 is TGCAGTGCTAGCGGGCGGGGGCCACCCCTCCACTTT. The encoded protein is CSASGRGPPLHF.

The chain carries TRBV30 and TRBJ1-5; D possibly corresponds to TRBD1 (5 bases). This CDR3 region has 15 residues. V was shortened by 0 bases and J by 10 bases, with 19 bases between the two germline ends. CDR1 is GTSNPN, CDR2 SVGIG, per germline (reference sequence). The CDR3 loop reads CAWSVRQGAGIPQHF. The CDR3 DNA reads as TGTGCCTGGAGTGTACGGCAGGGCGCAGGGATCCCCCAGCATTTT.

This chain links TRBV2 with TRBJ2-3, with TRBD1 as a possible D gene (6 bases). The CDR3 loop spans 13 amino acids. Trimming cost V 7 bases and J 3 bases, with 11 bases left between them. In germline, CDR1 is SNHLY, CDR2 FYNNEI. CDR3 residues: CASKGQGTDTQYF. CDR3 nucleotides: TGTGCCAGCAAAGGCCAGGGGACAGATACGCAGTATTTT. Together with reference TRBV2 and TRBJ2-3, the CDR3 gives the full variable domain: EPEVTQTPSHQVTQMGQEVILRCVPISNHLYFYWYRQILGQKVEFLVSFYNNEISEKSEIFDDQFSVERPDGSNFTLKIRSTKLEDSAMYFCASKGQGTDTQYFGPGTRLTVL.

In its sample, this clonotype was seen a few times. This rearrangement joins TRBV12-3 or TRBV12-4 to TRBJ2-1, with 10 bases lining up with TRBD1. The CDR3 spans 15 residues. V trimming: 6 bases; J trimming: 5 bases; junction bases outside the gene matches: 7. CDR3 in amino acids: CASRKTGGANNEQFF. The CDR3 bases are TGTGCCAGCAGGAAGACAGGGGGCGCAAACAATGAGCAGTTCTTC.

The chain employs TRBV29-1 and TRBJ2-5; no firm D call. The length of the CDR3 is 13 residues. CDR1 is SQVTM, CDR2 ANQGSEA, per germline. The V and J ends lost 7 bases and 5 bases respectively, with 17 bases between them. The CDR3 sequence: CSARLDLRETQYF. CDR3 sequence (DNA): TGCAGCGCCCGCCTAGACCTGCGGGAGACCCAGTACTTC. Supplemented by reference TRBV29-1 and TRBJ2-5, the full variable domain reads SAVISQKPSRDICQRGTSLTIQCQVDSQVTMMFWYRQQPGQSLTLIATANQGSEATYESGFVIDKFPISRPNLTFSTLTVSNMSPEDSSIYLCSARLDLRETQYFGPGTRLLVL.

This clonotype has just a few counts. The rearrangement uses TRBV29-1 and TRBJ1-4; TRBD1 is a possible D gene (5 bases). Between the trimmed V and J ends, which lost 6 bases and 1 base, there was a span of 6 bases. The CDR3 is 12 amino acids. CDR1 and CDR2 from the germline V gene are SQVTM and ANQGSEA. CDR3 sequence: CSVRGTNEKLFF. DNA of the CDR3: TGCAGCGTGAGGGGAACTAATGAAAAACTGTTTTTT.

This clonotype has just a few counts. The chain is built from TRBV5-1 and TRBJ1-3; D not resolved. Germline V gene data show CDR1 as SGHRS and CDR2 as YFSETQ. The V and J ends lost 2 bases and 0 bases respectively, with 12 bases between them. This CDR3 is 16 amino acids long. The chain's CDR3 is CASSLGSGRSGNTIYF. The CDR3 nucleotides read TGCGCCAGCAGCTTAGGAAGCGGCCGCTCTGGAAACACCATATATTTT.

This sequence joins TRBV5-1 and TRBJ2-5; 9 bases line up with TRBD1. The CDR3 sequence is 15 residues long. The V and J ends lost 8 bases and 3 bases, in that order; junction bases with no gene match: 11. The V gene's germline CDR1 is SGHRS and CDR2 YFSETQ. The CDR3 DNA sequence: TGCGCCAGTACAAGACAGGGGGGCCCCGAAGAGACCCAGTACTTC. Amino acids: CASTRQGGPEETQYF.

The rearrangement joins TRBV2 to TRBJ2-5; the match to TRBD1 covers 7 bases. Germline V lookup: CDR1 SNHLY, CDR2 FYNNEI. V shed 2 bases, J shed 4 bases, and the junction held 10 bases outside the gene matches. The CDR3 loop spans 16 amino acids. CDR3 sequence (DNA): TGTGCCAGCAGTGAACTCCCTACAGGGGCGGGAGAGACCCAGTACTTC. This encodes CASSELPTGAGETQYF.